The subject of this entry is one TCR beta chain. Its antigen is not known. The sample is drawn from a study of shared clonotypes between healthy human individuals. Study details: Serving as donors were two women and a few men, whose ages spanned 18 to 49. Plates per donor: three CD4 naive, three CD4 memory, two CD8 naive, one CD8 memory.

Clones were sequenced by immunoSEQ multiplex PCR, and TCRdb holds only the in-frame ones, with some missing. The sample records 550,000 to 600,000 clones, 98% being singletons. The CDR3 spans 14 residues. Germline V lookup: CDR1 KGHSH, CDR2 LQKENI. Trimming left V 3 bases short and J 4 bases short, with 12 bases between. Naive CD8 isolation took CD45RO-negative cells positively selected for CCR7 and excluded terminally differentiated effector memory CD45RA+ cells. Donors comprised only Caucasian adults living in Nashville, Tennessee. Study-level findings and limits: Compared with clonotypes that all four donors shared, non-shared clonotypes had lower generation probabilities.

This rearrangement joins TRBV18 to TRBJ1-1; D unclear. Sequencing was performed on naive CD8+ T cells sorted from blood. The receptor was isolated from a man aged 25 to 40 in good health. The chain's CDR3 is CASSPSSIVTEAFF. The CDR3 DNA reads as TGTGCCAGCTCACCCTCTAGTATTGTCACTGAAGCTTTCTTT.